The rows below give T cell receptor beta chains drawn from one sample of a study of blood T cell repertoires in COVID-19. Data came from immunoSEQ multiplex PCR; TCRdb stores just in-frame clones and leaves some out. The table lists around 110,000 clones, around four fifths of them singletons, with approximately 2.3% in the top ten. What was sequenced was peripheral blood. These receptor sequences come from a man younger than 45 with acute or convalescent COVID-19. Each CDR3 is given with its conserved first and last residue. A D gene is named only where the DNA matches it firmly. Some rows have no size entry. The others give once, few or many, or a class for an expanded clone.

size | D | J | V | CDR3 | DNA
. | TRBD1 | TRBJ1-5 | TRBV19 | CASSIDRGLVQPQHF | TGTGCCAGTAGTATAGACAGGGGGCTAGTTCAGCCCCAGCATTTT
. | TRBD1 | TRBJ1-5 | TRBV18 | CASSPRPGQGEQPQHF | TGTGCCAGCTCACCTCGCCCGGGTCAGGGGGAGCAGCCCCAGCATTTT
. | . | TRBJ2-7 | TRBV29-1 | CSVERDPYEQYF | TGCAGCGTTGAGCGGGACCCCTACGAGCAGTACTTC
. | . | TRBJ1-1 | TRBV30 | CAWGRLNTEAFF | TGTGCCTGGGGCAGATTGAACACTGAAGCTTTCTTT
. | TRBD1 | TRBJ1-6 | TRBV19 | CASSEVGQLNSPLHF | TGTGCCAGTAGCGAGGTGGGACAGCTTAATTCACCCCTCCACTTT
. | . | TRBJ1-5 | TRBV7-2 | CASSFYGSNQPQHF | TGTGCCAGCAGCTTTTACGGTAGCAATCAGCCCCAGCATTTT
. | . | TRBJ1-3 | TRBV15 | CATSRRGSGNTIYF | TGTGCCACCAGCAGAAGGGGCTCTGGAAACACCATATATTTT
. | . | TRBJ2-2 | TRBV5-1 | CASSLAGVNTGELFF | TGCGCCAGCAGCTTGGCGGGAGTAAACACCGGGGAGCTGTTTTTT
. | TRBD2 | TRBJ2-1 | TRBV3-1/TRBV3-2 | CASSQRTSHNEQFF | TGTGCCAGCAGCCAAAGGACTAGCCACAATGAGCAGTTCTTC
. | . | TRBJ1-5 | TRBV27 | CASWSVAQPQHF | TGTGCCAGCTGGTCCGTAGCTCAGCCCCAGCATTTT
. | . | TRBJ1-1 | TRBV9 | CASSVARNTEAFF | TGTGCCAGCAGCGTAGCCAGGAACACTGAAGCTTTCTTT
. | . | TRBJ2-7 | TRBV27 | CASSLDRRYEQYF | TGTGCCAGCAGTTTAGACAGACGCTACGAGCAGTACTTC
. | TRBD1 | TRBJ2-6 | TRBV7-9 | CASSLADRAGANVLTF | TGTGCCAGCAGCTTAGCCGACAGGGCTGGGGCCAACGTCCTGACTTTC
once | . | TRBJ2-3 | TRBV9 | CASSVGLEDTQYF | TGTGCCAGCAGCGTAGGACTTGAAGATACGCAGTATTTT
. | . | TRBJ1-4 | TRBV5-1 | CASSLDDQGGSANEKLFF | TGCGCCAGCAGCCTGGATGACCAGGGAGGATCAGCTAATGAAAAACTGTTTTTT
. | TRBD2 | TRBJ2-1 | TRBV6-2/TRBV6-3 | CASSYPVSGDYNEQFF | TGTGCCAGCAGTTACCCAGTAAGCGGGGACTACAATGAGCAGTTCTTC
. | . | TRBJ1-1 | TRBV30 | CAWSHSTGNTEAFF | TGTGCCTGGAGTCATAGCACAGGGAACACTGAAGCTTTCTTT
. | TRBD2 | TRBJ2-1 | TRBV7-9 | CASGEGPNEQFF | TGTGCCAGCGGGGAGGGCCCCAATGAGCAGTTCTTC
few | . | TRBJ1-2 | TRBV5-1 | CASSTTGTPANGYTF | TGCGCCAGCAGCACCACCGGGACACCAGCTAATGGCTACACCTTC
. | . | TRBJ1-2 | TRBV27 | CASSLVVGTTYGYTF | TGTGCCAGCAGTTTAGTTGTGGGGACAACCTATGGCTACACCTTC
. | TRBD2 | TRBJ2-5 | TRBV30 | CAWSVGGSQETQYF | TGTGCCTGGAGTGTAGGCGGGAGTCAAGAGACCCAGTACTTC
few | TRBD1 | TRBJ2-5 | TRBV2 | CASSEGGQGKTQYF | TGTGCCAGCAGTGAGGGGGGACAGGGAAAGACCCAGTACTTC
. | . | TRBJ2-2 | TRBV13 | CASRHARGRNTGELFF | TGTGCCAGCAGACATGCCAGGGGTCGGAACACCGGGGAGCTGTTTTTT
. | TRBD1 | TRBJ2-5 | TRBV9 | CASSSEDRAQETQYF | TGTGCCAGCAGCTCCGAAGACAGGGCCCAAGAGACCCAGTACTTC
. | TRBD1 | TRBJ1-3 | TRBV6-2/TRBV6-3 | CASSYSIRTGDRNTIYF | TGTGCCAGCAGTTACTCGATCAGGACAGGGGACAGAAACACCATATATTTT
. | TRBD2 | TRBJ2-3 | TRBV5-4 | CASSTLAGGTDTQYF | TGTGCCAGCAGCACTCTCGCGGGGGGCACAGATACGCAGTATTTT
. | . | TRBJ2-3 | TRBV7-3 | CASSLLGSGNPDTQYF | TGTGCCAGCAGCTTGTTGGGCTCGGGGAATCCAGATACGCAGTATTTT
. | TRBD1 | TRBJ1-2 | TRBV18 | CASSAQGEINYGYTF | TGTGCCAGCTCAGCTCAGGGGGAAATTAACTATGGCTACACCTTC
. | . | TRBJ2-1 | TRBV4-2 | CASSQVVNNEQFF | TGTGCCAGCAGCCAAGTAGTCAACAATGAGCAGTTCTTC
. | . | TRBJ1-5 | TRBV30 | CAWRVSGEQPQHF | TGTGCCTGGAGAGTCAGCGGGGAGCAGCCCCAGCATTTT
. | . | TRBJ1-3 | TRBV5-1 | CASSPRGQRETGNTIYF | TGCGCCAGCAGCCCGAGAGGACAGAGAGAAACTGGAAACACCATATATTTT